The sequence of this TCR beta chain was determined in a study of cytomegalovirus exposure and HLA in healthy donors. PCR employed 60 Vbeta and 13 Jbeta primers. Some clones are missing from TCRdb's copy, which holds only in-frame ones; the method was immunoSEQ multiplex PCR. The table includes approximately 140,000 clones, 70% to 85% detected once. Study-level points and caveats: In an earlier analysis, in 587 donors, most V segments appeared productive either ~87% or ~30% of the time.

The junction had 12 bases not matched to a gene; V was cut back by 3 bases and J by 4 bases. The CDR3 spans 16 residues. Germline V gives CDR1 GTSNPN, CDR2 SVGIG (reference sequence). In regard to this clone: Its antigen is not identified. The identical CDR3 is also encoded by other nucleotide sequences in the sample.

The chain joins TRBV30 to TRBJ2-3; TRBD2 agrees at 8 bases. The sample consisted of PBMCs. This receptor was obtained from a boy between 2 and 10 years old in good health and CMV-seronegative. The CDR3 spells CAWSHPGRGDADTQYF. CDR3 coding DNA: TGTGCCTGGAGCCATCCGGGGCGGGGGGACGCAGATACGCAGTATTTT.